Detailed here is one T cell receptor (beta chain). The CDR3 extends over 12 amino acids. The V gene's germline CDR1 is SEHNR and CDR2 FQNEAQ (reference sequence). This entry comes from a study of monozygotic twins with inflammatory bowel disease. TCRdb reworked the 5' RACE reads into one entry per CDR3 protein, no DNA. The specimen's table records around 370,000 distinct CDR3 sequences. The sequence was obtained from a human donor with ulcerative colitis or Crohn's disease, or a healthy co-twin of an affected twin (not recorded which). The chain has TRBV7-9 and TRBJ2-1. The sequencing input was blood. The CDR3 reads CASSHEFNEQFF.